This paragraph covers one T cell receptor (beta chain) sequence. Its antigen is unidentified. A clone one base away is much larger, so this may be a read error. This record comes from a study of blood T cells in healthy people across ages. Study-level findings and limits: Any changes in expanded clonotypes were possibly confounded, as donor CMV status remained unknown.

CDR1 is KGHSY and CDR2 is FQNENV in the germline V gene. The CDR3 sequence is 15 residues long. A second PCR, run for roughly 7 to 12 cycles, used a sample-barcoded 5' primer plus a J-beta primer mix. TCRdb re-called the 5' RACE reads through MiXCR, storing one row per CDR3 protein. The sample shows hundreds of thousands of distinct CDR3 sequences, about 34% of them seen only once. Sequenced: blood. The chain carries TRBV16 and TRBJ1-1; D is unclear. The source of this sequence is an elderly woman in good health. The DNA for the CDR3 is TGTGTCAGCAGCCAATCAGTCCAGATGAACACTGAAGCTTTCTTT. As protein: CVSSQSVQMNTEAFF.